This TCR beta chain was retrieved from a study of cytomegalovirus exposure and HLA in healthy donors. Overall study findings and caveats: A later analysis linked a missense DCLRE1C variant to TCR beta V- and J-gene trimming. Data from an earlier analysis indicated that most TCR beta V segments were productive either about 90% or about 30% of the time.

To note about this clone: Its specificity is unknown.

This PCR relied on a set of 60 Vbeta primers and 13 Jbeta primers. Method: immunoSEQ multiplex PCR; TCRdb's copy keeps in-frame clones and lacks some. The sample contains around 140,000 clones, around 80% of which appear only once. CDR3 size: 16 residues. Germline V lookup: CDR1 SGDLS, CDR2 YYNGEE. V lost 3 bases to trimming and J lost 8 bases, with 18 bases between them. The chain has TRBV9 and TRBJ1-6; TRBD1 is a possible D gene (6 bases). Sequencing was performed on PBMCs. This clonotype originated in a female donor in good health and CMV-seropositive. In nucleotides, the CDR3 is TGTGCCAGCAGCGGTGGGGGGGGGCATGGTGATTCACCCCTCCACTTT. Its translation: CASSGGGGHGDSPLHF.